By sample share, the clone carrying this TCR beta chain is medium-sized (0.01 to 0.1%). Its antigen remains unknown. Each TRB amplification used about 230-550 ng of genomic DNA from blood. BIOMED2 TRB-A/B primer pools were used in multiplex TRB PCR. TCRdb re-called the multiplex PCR reads with MiXCR, one entry per CDR3 protein. Of 17,000 or so distinct CDR3 sequences detected, roughly 29% appear once; the ten largest clones hold 3.1%. Germline V gene lookup returns CDR1 SQVTM and CDR2 ANQGSEA. Trimming pared 3 bases from V and 2 bases from J, leaving 13 bases between. The CDR3 runs 15 residues. This entry comes from a study of T and B cells in COVID-19 patients. Overall study: Blood was sampled from COVID-19 patients who were either actively infected or recovered.

Findings of the study overall: In COVID-19 patients, T cell receptor beta variable and joining gene use was reportedly strongly skewed. Blood from mildly ill patients while symptomatic, and early samples from severe cases, were scarce. Exclusive to the recovered cohort were some 2,500 TCR clusters, around 30 of them with low generation probability.

The J gene is TRBJ2-2, the V gene TRBV29-1, with TRBD1 as a possible D gene (5 bases). The receptor's source is a human donor who had recovered from COVID-19. The sequenced sample consisted of blood. The CDR3 is CSVERRERNTGELFF. The DNA of the CDR3 is TGCAGCGTTGAGCGCAGGGAACGAAACACCGGGGAGCTGTTTTTT.